The T cell receptor (beta chain) described here comes from a study of blood T cells in healthy people across ages. Overall study findings and caveats: Whereas aged donors had fewer naive CD4+ cells, long-lived donors had more of them and higher diversity. Observed TCR beta diversity per million T cells went down as age went up. This fall followed a roughly linear course with age.

Details on this clonotype: Its antigen is unidentified.

Sample-barcoded 5' priming and a J-beta primer mix drove a second PCR of roughly 6 to 12 cycles. MiXCR, applied by TCRdb to the 5' RACE reads, yields one record per CDR3 protein. The sample shows about 2 million distinct CDR3 sequences, less than 50% of them seen only once. The CDR3 consists of 16 residues. Trimming removed 6 bases from V and 1 base from J, with 18 bases in between. Germline lookup yields CDR1 SNHLY and CDR2 FYNNEI. The V call is TRBV2, the J call TRBJ2-5; perhaps D is TRBD1 or TRBD2 (5 bases each). The sequence derives from a woman between 40 and 55 years old in good health. The sequenced sample was blood. CDR3 coding DNA: TGTGCCAGCAGAGAGGGGAGTAGCTGGAGCCAAGAGACCCAGTACTTC. It specifies CASREGSSWSQETQYF.